This TCR beta chain was retrieved from a study of early T cells in non-severe SARS-CoV-2 infection. Unique molecular identifiers were attached to individual cDNA molecules. In TCRdb, the 5' RACE reads were re-called with MiXCR into one record per CDR3 protein. The sample lists some 87,000 distinct CDR3 sequences, roughly an eighth occurring once. In this sample, this clonotype turned up many times. Trimming stripped 1 base from V and 4 bases from J, with 12 bases between. CDR3 length: 15 residues. Germline V gives CDR1 SGHRS, CDR2 YFSETQ. J is TRBJ1-5 and V is TRBV5-1; perhaps TRBD1 as D (5 bases). The TCR sequence derives from an adult who was a healthcare worker with PCR-confirmed SARS-CoV-2 infection or an uninfected control (not recorded which). Material for sequencing was whole blood. The CDR3 loop is CASSLTDSWNQPQHF. The CDR3 region has the DNA TGCGCCAGCAGCTTGACCGACAGTTGGAATCAGCCCCAGCATTTT.